Shown below are 7 T cell receptor beta chains from a single sample sequenced in a study of T cells expressing NK-cell markers. TCRdb re-called the 5' RACE reads and catalogs CDR3 proteins one per entry, DNA excluded. This sample's clone table lists fewer than 400,000 distinct CDR3 sequences. The specimen was blood T cells: a sorted CD56 or NKG2C T cell subset, CD4+ or CD8+ T cells, or bulk PBMC T cells (not recorded which). The receptor set was obtained from a woman aged 45-65 years in good health.

The V gene is TRBV7-9, the J gene TRBJ2-2. Germline loops: CDR1 SEHNR, CDR2 FQNEAQ (reference sequence). The CDR3 loop spans 15 amino acids. The CDR3 loop reads CASSFVALNTGELFF. Filled out from reference TRBV7-9 and TRBJ2-2, the complete variable domain reads DTGVSQNPRHKITKRGQNVTFRCDPISEHNRLYWYRQTLGQGPEFLTYFQNEAQLEKSRLLSDRFSAERPKGSFSTLEIQRTEQGDSAMYLCASSFVALNTGELFFGEGSRLTVL.

V is TRBV12-3 or TRBV12-4 and J is TRBJ1-1; with no DNA, the TCRdb D assignment of TRBD1 cannot be verified. There are 14 residues in the CDR3. CDR3 sequence reads: CASSLWGARTEAFF.

The rearrangement uses TRBV11-2 and TRBJ1-2. Germline loops: CDR1 SGHAT, CDR2 FQNNGV. The CDR3 is 12 residues long. The CDR3 spells CASSSEHGGYTF. The variable domain in full, completed from reference TRBV11-2 and TRBJ1-2, reads EAGVAQSPRYKIIEKRQSVAFWCNPISGHATLYWYQQILGQGPKLLIQFQNNGVVDDSQLPKDRFSAERLKGVDSTLKIQPAKLEDSAVYLCASSSEHGGYTFGSGTRLTVV.

The rearrangement uses TRBV5-6 and TRBJ2-1; there is no DNA to check the TCRdb D call of TRBD2. Germline CDR1 and CDR2: SGHDT and YYEEEE. The CDR3 has 17 amino acids. This CDR3 is CASSSVRLAGLYNEQFF. The variable domain in full, completed from reference TRBV5-6 and TRBJ2-1, reads DAGVTQSPTHLIKTRGQQVTLRCSPKSGHDTVSWYQQALGQGPQFIFQYYEEEERQRGNFPDRFSGHQFPNYSSELNVNALLLGDSALYLCASSSVRLAGLYNEQFFGPGTRLTVL.

The genes are TRBV27 and TRBJ2-5; with no DNA, the TCRdb D assignment of TRBD2 cannot be verified. Germline V gives CDR1 MNHEY, CDR2 SMNVEV (reference sequence). There are 14 residues in the CDR3. This chain's CDR3 is CASSQGLAQETQYF.

This chain links TRBV6-5 with TRBJ1-1; TCRdb's assignment of TRBD1 cannot be checked, as there is no DNA. This CDR3 spans 14 amino acids. The germline V gene has CDR1 MNHEY and CDR2 SVGAGI. CDR3 residues: CATIPGTANTEAFF.

This chain links TRBV5-1 with TRBJ2-1; the TCRdb call, TRBD1, lacks DNA for checking. The CDR3 contains 17 residues. Germline-derived CDR1 and CDR2 are SGHRS and YFSETQ. The CDR3 spells CASSSLSGTGAGNEQFF.